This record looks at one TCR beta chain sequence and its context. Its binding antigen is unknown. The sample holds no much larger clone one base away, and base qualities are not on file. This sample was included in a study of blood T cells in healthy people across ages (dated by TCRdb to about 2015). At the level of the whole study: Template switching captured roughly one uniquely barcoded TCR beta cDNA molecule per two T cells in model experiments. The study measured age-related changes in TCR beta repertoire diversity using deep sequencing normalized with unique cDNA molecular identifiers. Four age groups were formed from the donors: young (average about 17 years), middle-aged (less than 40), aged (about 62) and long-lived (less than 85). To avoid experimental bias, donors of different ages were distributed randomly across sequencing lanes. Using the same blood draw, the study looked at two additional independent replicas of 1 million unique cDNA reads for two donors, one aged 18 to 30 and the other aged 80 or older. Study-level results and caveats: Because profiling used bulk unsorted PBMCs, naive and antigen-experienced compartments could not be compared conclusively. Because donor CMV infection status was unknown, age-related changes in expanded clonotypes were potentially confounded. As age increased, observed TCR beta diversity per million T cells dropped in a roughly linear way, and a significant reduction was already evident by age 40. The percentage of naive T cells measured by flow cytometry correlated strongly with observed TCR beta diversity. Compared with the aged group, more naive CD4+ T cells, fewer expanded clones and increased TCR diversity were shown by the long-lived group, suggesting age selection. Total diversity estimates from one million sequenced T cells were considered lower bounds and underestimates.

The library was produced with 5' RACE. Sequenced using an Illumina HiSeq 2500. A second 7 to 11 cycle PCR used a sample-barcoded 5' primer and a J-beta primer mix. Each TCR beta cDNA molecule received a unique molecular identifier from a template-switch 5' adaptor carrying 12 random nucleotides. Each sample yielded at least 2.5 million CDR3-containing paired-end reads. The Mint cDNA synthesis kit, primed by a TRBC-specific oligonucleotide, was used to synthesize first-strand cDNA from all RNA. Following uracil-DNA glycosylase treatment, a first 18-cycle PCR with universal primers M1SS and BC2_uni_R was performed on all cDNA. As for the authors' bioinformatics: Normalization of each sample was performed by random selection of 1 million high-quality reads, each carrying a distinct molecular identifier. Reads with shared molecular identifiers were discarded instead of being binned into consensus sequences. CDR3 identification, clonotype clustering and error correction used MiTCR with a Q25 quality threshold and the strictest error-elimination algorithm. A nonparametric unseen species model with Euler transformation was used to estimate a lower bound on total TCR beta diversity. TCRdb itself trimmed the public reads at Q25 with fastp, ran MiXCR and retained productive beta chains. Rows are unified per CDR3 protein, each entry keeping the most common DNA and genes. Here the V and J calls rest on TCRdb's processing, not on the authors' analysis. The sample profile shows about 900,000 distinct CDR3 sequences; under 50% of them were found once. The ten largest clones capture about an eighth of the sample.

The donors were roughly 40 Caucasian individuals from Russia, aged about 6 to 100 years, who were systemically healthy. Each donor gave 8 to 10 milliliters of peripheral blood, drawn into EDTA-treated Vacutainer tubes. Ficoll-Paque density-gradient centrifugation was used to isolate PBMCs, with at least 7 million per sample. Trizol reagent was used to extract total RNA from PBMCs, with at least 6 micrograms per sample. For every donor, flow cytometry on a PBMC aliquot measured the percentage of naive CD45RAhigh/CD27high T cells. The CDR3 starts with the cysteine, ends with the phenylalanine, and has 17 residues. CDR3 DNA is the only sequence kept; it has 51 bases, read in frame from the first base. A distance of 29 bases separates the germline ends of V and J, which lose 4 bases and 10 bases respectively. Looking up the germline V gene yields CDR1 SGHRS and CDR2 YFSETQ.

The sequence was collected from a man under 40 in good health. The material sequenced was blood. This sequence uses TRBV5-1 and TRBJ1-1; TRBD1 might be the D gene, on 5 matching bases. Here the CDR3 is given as CASSPDLNQGKEVRAFF. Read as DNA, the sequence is TGCGCCAGCAGCCCAGACCTCAATCAGGGCAAAGAGGTTCGAGCTTTCTTT.